This T cell receptor (beta chain) is from a study of cytomegalovirus exposure and HLA in healthy donors. Overall study results and limits: Specificity for CMV antigens was confirmed in vitro for a few of the CMV-associated chains.

About this clone: What it binds is not known.

The germline gives CDR1 MDHEN, CDR2 SYDVKM. V lost 6 bases and J lost 5; bases outside the gene matches: 6. The CDR3 covers 14 residues. Sequencing was performed with immunoSEQ multiplex PCR; in TCRdb, only in-frame clones are kept and a portion is missing. The table shows some 49,000 clones, with roughly nine tenths occurring only once. Material for sequencing was PBMCs. The V gene is TRBV28, the J gene TRBJ1-5, with 8 nucleotides matching TRBD1. The TCR was taken from a young man in good health and CMV-seronegative. CDR3 coding DNA: TGTGCCAGCAGAGCGGACAGGGAAGATCAGCCCCAGCATTTT. Protein sequence: CASRADREDQPQHF. Full variable domain (rest looked up from reference TRBV28 and TRBJ1-5): DVKVTQSSRYLVKRTGEKVFLECVQDMDHENMFWYRQDPGLGLRLIYFSYDVKMKEKGDIPEGYSVSREKKERFSLILESASTNQTSMYLCASRADREDQPQHFGDGTRLSIL.